These T cell receptor beta chains were read from a single sample in a study of T cell responses to AZD1222 COVID-19 vaccine. Measured with immunoSEQ multiplex PCR; TCRdb has only the in-frame clones, and not every one. The sample gives 170,000 or so clones, 85% to 90% of which show up once; under 14% is in the top ten. Sequencing was performed on peripheral blood, taken 28 days after the second AZD1222 dose. The receptor source for this set is an adult who received the AZD1222 COVID-19 vaccine. The CDR3 runs from the conserved cysteine through the conserved F or W. The D gene is left open where the match is weak. Not all rows give a size; the values are once, few, many and, for expanded clones, a class.

J | V | size | D | CDR3 | DNA
TRBJ1-3 | TRBV10-2 | NA | NA | CASWDIGIPDSGNTIYF | TGCGCCAGCTGGGACATCGGGATTCCGGACTCTGGAAACACCATATATTTT
TRBJ1-4 | TRBV5-1 | NA | TRBD1 | CASSSEPDRGNEKLFF | TGCGCCAGCAGCTCGGAACCCGACAGGGGGAATGAAAAACTGTTTTTT
TRBJ1-6 | TRBV7-3 | once | TRBD1 | CASSSGTGGHSPLHF | TGTGCCAGCAGCTCCGGGACAGGCGGGCATTCACCCCTCCACTTT
TRBJ2-7 | TRBV30 | NA | TRBD1 | CAWSIGTGLYEQYF | TGTGCCTGGAGCATCGGGACAGGGCTATACGAGCAGTACTTC
TRBJ2-2 | TRBV9 | NA | NA | CASSKGSLTGELFF | TGTGCCAGCAGCAAAGGGAGCCTCACCGGGGAGCTGTTTTTT
TRBJ1-1 | TRBV7-3 | NA | NA | CASSSQGIGTEAFF | TGTGCCAGCAGCTCACAGGGCATCGGGACTGAAGCTTTCTTT
TRBJ2-5 | TRBV7-2 | NA | NA | CASSLARQETQYF | TGTGCCAGCAGCTTAGCGAGACAAGAGACCCAGTACTTC
TRBJ2-7 | TRBV27 | NA | TRBD2 | CASMPGLAGGPRSYEQYF | TGTGCCAGCATGCCCGGACTAGCGGGGGGCCCAAGGTCCTACGAGCAGTACTTC
TRBJ1-6 | TRBV6-5 | NA | TRBD1 | CASIGDRGYSPLHF | TGTGCCAGCATTGGGGACAGGGGTTATTCACCCCTCCACTTT
TRBJ2-3 | TRBV6-1 | NA | TRBD1 | CASSDTGGSTDTQYF | TGTGCCAGCAGTGATACAGGGGGAAGCACAGATACGCAGTATTTT
TRBJ1-2 | TRBV11-2 | NA | TRBD1 | CASSPTGGYGYTF | TGTGCCAGCAGCCCAACAGGGGGCTATGGCTACACCTTC
TRBJ2-3 | TRBV6-2/TRBV6-3 | NA | NA | CASSPNTDTQYF | TGTGCCAGCAGCCCCAATACAGATACGCAGTATTTT
TRBJ2-7 | TRBV6-1 | NA | TRBD2 | CASSEAGGGGTYEQYF | TGTGCCAGCAGTGAAGCAGGCGGGGGAGGCACCTACGAGCAGTACTTC
TRBJ1-5 | TRBV7-6 | NA | NA | CASSESEHHSNQPQHF | TGTGCCAGCAGCGAGAGCGAACATCATAGCAATCAGCCCCAGCATTTT
TRBJ1-2 | TRBV9 | NA | TRBD1 | CASSVGQGNYGYTF | TGTGCCAGCAGCGTAGGACAGGGGAACTATGGCTACACCTTC
TRBJ1-6 | TRBV25-1 | NA | NA | CASSDSPPNSPLHF | TGTGCCAGCAGCGACAGCCCCCCGAATTCACCCCTCCACTTT
TRBJ1-1 | TRBV18 | NA | TRBD1 | CASSKTGDGTEAFF | TGTGCCAGCTCCAAGACAGGGGATGGCACTGAAGCTTTCTTT
TRBJ1-1 | TRBV29-1 | NA | NA | CSVVSYWDTEAFF | TGCAGCGTTGTCTCCTATTGGGACACTGAAGCTTTCTTT
TRBJ2-7 | TRBV19 | few | NA | CATVGDGTYEQYF | TGTGCCACCGTCGGGGACGGAACCTACGAGCAGTACTTC
TRBJ2-7 | TRBV27 | NA | TRBD1 | CASSLGAGNFRGEQYF | TGTGCCAGCAGTTTAGGGGCTGGTAACTTCAGGGGGGAGCAGTACTTC
TRBJ2-5 | TRBV5-6 | NA | TRBD2 | CASSVLAVQETQYF | TGTGCCAGCAGCGTACTAGCGGTCCAAGAGACCCAGTACTTC
TRBJ2-2 | TRBV29-1 | NA | NA | CSVVRGITGELFF | TGCAGCGTTGTGAGGGGTATCACCGGGGAGCTGTTTTTT
TRBJ2-3 | TRBV7-3 | once | TRBD1 | CASSTAPGQGTDTQYF | TGTGCCAGCAGCACTGCCCCGGGACAGGGCACAGATACGCAGTATTTT
TRBJ1-1 | TRBV6-5 | NA | NA | CASSYGRYEAFF | TGTGCCAGCAGTTACGGCCGATATGAAGCTTTCTTT
TRBJ2-2 | TRBV3-1/TRBV3-2 | NA | NA | CASSPFGRGDTGELFF | TGTGCCAGCAGTCCATTTGGGCGAGGGGACACCGGGGAGCTGTTTTTT
TRBJ2-3 | TRBV30 | NA | TRBD2 | CAWSLWLAGGPDTQYF | TGTGCCTGGAGTTTATGGCTAGCGGGGGGACCAGATACGCAGTATTTT
TRBJ1-4 | TRBV4-3 | NA | TRBD1 | CASSLRTGGGNEKLFF | TGCGCCAGCAGCCTAAGGACAGGGGGCGGCAATGAAAAACTGTTTTTT